This TCR beta chain comes out of a study of blood T cell repertoires in COVID-19. Per the study methods: From reference gene primer amplification, estimates of nucleated cell counts were derived. Profiled with immunoSEQ multiplex PCR; TCRdb holds only in-frame clones, not every one. That table furnishes V, J and clone size, whereas the DNA furnished D and trimming. Of about 160,000 clones in the sample, approximately 80% are singletons; the top ten hold roughly 9.1%. V lost 3 bases to trimming and J lost 2 bases; unmatched junction nucleotides: 3. Germline CDR1 SGHTA, CDR2 FQGNSA. The CDR3 has 14 residues.

The sequencing input was peripheral blood. V gene TRBV7-2 combines with J gene TRBJ1-1; TRBD1 matches at 7 bases. This TCR was recovered from a woman of 80 years or more with active or convalescent COVID-19. Here the CDR3 reads CASSLGDRNTEAFF. CDR3 coding DNA: TGTGCCAGCAGCTTGGGGGACAGAAACACTGAAGCTTTCTTT.